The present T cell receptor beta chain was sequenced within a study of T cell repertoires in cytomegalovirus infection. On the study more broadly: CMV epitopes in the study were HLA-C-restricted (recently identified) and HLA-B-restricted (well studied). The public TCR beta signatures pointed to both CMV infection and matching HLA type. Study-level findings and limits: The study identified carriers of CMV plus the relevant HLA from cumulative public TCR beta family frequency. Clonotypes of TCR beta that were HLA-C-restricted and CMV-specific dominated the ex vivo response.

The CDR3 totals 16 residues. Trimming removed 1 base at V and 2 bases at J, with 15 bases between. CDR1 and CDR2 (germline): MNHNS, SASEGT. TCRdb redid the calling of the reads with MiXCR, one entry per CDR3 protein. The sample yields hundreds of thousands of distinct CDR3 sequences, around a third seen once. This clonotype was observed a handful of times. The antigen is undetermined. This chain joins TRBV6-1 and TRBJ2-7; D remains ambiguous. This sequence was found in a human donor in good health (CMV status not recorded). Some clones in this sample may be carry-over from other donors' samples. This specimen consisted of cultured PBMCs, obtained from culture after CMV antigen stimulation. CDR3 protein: CASSEEEWNRAYEQYF. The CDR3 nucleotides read TGTGCCAGCAGTGAAGAGGAGTGGAACCGGGCCTACGAGCAGTACTTC.